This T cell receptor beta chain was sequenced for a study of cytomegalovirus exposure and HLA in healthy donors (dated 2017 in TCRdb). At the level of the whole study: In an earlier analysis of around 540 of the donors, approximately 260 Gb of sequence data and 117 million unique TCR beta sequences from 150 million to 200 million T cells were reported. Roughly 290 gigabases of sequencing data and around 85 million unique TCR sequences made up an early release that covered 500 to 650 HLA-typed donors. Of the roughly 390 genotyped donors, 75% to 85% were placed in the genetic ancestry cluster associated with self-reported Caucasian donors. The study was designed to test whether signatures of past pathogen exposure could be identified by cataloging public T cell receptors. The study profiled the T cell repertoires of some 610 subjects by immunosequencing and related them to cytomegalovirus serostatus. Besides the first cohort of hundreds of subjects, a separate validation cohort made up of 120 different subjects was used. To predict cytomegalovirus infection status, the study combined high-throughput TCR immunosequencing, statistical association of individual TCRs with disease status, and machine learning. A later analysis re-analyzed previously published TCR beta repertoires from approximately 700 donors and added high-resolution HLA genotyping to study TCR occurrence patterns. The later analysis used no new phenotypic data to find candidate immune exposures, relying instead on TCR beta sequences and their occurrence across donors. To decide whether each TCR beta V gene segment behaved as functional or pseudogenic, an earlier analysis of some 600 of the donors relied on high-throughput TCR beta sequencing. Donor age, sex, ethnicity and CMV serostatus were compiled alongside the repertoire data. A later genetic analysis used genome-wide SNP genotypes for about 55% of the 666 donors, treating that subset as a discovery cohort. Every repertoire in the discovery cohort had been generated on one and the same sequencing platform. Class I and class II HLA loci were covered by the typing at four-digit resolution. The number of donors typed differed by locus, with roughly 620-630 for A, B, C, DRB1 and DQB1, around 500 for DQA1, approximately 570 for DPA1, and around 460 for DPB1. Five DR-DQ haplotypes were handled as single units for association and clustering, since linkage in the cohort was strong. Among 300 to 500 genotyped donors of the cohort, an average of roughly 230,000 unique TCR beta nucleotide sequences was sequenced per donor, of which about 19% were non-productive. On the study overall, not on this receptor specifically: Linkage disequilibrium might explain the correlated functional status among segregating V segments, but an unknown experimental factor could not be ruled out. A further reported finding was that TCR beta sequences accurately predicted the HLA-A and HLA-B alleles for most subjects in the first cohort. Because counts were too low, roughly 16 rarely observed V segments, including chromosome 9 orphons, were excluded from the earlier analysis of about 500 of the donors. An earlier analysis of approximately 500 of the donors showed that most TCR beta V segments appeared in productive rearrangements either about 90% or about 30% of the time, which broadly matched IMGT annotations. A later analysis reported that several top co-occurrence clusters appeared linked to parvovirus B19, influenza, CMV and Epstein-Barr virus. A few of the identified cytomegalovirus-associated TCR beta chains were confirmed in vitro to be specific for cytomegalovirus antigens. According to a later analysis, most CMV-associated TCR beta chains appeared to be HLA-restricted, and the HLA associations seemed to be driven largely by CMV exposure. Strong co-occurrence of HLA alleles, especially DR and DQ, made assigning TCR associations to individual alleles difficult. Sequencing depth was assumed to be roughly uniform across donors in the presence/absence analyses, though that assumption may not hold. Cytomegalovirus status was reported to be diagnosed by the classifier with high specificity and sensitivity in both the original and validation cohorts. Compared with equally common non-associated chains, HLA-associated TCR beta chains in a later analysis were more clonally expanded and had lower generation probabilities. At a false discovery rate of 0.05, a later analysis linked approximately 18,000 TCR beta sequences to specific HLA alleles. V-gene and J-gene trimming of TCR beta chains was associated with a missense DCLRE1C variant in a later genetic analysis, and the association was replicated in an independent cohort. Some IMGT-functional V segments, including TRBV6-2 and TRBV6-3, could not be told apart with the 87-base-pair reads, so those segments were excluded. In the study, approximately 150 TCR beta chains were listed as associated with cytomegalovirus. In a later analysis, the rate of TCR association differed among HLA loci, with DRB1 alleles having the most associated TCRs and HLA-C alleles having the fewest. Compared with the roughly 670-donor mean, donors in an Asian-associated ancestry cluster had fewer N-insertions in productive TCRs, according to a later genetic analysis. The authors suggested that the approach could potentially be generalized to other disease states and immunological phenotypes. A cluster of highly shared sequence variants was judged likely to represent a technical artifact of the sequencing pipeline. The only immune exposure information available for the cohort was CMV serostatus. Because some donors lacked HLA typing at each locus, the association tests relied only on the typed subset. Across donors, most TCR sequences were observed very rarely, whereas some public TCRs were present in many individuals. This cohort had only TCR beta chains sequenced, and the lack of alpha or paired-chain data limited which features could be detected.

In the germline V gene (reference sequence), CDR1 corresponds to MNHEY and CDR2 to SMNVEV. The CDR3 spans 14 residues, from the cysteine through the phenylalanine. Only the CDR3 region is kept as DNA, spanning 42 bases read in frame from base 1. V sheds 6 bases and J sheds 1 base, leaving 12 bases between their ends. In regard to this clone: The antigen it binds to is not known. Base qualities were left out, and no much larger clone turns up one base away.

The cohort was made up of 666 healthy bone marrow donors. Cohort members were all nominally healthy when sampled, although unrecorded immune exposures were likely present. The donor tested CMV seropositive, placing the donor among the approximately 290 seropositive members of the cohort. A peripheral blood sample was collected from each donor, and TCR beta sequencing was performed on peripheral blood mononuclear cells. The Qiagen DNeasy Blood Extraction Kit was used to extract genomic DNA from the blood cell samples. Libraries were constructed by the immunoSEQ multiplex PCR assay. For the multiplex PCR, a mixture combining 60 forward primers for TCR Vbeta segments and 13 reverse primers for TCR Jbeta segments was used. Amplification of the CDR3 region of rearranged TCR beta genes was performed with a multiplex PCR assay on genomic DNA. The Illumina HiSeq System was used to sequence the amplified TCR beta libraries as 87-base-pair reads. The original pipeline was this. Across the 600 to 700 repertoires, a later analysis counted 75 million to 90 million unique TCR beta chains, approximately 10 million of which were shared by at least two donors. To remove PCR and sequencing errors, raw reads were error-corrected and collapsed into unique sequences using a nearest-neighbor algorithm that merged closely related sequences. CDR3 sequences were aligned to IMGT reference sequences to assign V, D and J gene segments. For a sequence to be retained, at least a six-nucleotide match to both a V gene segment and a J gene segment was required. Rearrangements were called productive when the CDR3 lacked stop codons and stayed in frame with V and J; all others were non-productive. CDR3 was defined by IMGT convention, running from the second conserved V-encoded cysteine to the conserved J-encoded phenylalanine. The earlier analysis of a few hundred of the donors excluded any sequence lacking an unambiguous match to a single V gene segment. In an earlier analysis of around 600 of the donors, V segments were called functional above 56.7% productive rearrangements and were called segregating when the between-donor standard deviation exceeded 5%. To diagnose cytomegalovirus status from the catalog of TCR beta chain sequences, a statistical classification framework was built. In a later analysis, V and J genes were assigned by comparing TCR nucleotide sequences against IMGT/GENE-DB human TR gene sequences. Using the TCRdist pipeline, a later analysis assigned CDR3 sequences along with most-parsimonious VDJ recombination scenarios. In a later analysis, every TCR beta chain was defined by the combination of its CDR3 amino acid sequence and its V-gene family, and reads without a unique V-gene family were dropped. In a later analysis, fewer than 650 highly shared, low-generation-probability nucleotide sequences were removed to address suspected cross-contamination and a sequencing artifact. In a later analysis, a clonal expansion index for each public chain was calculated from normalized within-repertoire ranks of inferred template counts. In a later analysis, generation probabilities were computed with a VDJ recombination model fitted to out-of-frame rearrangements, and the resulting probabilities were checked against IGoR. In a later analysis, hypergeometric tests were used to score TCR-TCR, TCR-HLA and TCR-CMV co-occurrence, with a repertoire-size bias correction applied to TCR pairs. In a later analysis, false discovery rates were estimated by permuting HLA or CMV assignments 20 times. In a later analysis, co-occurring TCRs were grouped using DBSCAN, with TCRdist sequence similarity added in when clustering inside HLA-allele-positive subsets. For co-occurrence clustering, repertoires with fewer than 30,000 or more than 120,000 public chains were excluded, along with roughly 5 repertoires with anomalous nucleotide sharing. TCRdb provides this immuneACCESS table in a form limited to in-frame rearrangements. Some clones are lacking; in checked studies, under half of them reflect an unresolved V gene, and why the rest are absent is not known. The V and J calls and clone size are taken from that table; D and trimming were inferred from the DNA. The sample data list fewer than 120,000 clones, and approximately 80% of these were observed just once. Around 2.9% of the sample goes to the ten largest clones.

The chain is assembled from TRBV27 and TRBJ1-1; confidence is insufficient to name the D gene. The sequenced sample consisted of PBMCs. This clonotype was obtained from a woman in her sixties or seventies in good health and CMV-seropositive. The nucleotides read TGTGCCAGCAGCTCCCGCGGAGGGAACACTGAAGCTTTCTTT. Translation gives CASSSRGGNTEAFF.